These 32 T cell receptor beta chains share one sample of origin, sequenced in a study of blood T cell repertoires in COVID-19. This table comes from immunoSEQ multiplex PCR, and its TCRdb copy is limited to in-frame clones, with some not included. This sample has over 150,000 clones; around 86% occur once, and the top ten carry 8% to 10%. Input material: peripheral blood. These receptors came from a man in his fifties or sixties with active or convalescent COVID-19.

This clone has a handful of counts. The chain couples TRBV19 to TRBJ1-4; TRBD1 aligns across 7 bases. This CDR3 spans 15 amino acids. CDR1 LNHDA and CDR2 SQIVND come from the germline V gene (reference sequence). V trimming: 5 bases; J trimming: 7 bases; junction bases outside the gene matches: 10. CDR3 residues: CASSAQQGRGEKLFF. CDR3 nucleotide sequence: TGTGCCAGTAGTGCTCAACAGGGGAGAGGTGAAAAACTGTTTTTT.

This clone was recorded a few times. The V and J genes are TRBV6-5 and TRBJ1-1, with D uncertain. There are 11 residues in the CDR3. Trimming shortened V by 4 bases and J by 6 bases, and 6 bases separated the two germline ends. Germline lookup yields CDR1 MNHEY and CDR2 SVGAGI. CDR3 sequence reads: CASSSWPEAFF. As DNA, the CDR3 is TGTGCCAGCAGTTCTTGGCCTGAAGCTTTCTTT.

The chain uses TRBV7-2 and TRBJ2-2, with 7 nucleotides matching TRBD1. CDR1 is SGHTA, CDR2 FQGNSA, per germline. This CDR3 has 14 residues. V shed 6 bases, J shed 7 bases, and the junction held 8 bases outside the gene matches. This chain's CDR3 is CASRGDRTGGELFF. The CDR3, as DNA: TGTGCCAGCAGAGGGGACAGAACCGGCGGGGAGCTGTTTTTT.

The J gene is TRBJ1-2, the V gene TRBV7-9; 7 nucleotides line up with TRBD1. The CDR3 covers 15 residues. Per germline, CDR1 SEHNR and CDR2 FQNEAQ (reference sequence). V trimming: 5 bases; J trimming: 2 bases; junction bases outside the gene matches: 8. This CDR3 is CASSPRGVANYGYTF. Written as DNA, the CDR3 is TGTGCCAGCAGCCCCAGGGGGGTGGCGAACTATGGCTACACCTTC.

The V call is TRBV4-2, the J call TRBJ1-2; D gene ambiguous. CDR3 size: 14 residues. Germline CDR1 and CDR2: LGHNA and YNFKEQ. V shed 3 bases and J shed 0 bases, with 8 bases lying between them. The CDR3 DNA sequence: TGTGCCAGCAGCCAGGAGAGTACTAACTATGGCTACACCTTC. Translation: CASSQESTNYGYTF.

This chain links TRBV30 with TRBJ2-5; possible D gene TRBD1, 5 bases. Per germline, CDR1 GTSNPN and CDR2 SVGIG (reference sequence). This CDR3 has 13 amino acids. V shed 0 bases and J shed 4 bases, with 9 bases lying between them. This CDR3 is CAWSVQVGETQYF. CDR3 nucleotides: TGTGCCTGGAGTGTACAGGTAGGAGAGACCCAGTACTTC.

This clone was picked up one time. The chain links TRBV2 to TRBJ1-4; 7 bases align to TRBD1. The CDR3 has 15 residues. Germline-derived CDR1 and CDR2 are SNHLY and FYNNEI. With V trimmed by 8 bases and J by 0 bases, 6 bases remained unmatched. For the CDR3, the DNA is TGTGCCAGCCGACGACAGGGAGCAACTAATGAAAAACTGTTTTTT. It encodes CASRRQGATNEKLFF.

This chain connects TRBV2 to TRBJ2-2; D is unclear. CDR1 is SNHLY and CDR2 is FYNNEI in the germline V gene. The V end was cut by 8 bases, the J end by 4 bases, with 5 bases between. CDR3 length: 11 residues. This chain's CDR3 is CASGPTGELFF. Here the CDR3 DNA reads TGTGCCAGCGGGCCCACCGGGGAGCTGTTTTTT.

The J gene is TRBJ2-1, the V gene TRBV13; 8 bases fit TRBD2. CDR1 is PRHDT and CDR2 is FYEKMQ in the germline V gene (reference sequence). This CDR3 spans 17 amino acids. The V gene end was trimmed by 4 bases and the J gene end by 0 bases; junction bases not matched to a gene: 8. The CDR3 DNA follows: TGTGCCAGCAGCTCATGGGGCGGGAGGAACTCCTACAATGAGCAGTTCTTC. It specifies CASSSWGGRNSYNEQFF.

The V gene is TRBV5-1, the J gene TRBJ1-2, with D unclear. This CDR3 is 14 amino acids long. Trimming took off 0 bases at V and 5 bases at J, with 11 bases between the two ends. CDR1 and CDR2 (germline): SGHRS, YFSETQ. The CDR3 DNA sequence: TGCGCCAGCAGCTTGGATGCGACATCTTATGGCTACACCTTC. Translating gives CASSLDATSYGYTF.

The CDR3 here is CASSRTGLEAFF. Written as DNA, the CDR3 is TGTGCCAGCAGCCGTACAGGGCTCGAGGCTTTCTTT. The chain links TRBV7-8 to TRBJ1-1, with D perhaps TRBD1 (6 bases). CDR3 length equals 12 residues. The V gene lost 5 bases and the J gene lost 11 bases, with 15 bases spanning the gap. Germline lookup yields CDR1 SGHVS and CDR2 FQNEAQ.

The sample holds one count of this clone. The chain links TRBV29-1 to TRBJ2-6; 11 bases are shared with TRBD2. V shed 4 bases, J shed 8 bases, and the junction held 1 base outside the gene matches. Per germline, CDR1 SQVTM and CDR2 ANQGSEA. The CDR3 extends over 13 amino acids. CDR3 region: CSVATSGTNVLTF. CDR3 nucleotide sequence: TGCAGCGTTGCGACTAGCGGGACCAACGTCCTGACTTTC.

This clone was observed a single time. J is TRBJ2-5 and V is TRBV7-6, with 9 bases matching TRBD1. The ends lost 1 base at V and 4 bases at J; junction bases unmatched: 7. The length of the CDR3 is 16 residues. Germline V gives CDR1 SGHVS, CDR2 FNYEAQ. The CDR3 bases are TGTGCCAGCAGCTTAGGAACGGGACAGGGTGGAGAGACCCAGTACTTC. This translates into CASSLGTGQGGETQYF.

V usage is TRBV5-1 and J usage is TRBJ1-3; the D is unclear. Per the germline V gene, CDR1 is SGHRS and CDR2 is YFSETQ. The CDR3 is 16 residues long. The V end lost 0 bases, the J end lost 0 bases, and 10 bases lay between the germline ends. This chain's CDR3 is CASSLAGGSSGNTIYF. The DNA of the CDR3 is TGCGCCAGCAGCTTGGCCGGCGGAAGCTCTGGAAACACCATATATTTT.

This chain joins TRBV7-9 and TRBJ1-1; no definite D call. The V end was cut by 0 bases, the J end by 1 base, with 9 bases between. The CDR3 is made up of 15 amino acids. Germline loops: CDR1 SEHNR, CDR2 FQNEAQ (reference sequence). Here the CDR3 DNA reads TGTGCCAGCAGCTTAGCGGGGAGGGAGAACACTGAAGCTTTCTTT. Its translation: CASSLAGRENTEAFF.

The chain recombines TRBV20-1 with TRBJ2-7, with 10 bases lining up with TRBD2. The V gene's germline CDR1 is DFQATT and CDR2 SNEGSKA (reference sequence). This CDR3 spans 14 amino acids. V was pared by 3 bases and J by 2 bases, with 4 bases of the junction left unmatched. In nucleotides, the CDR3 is TGCAGTGCTAGTAAACTAGCGGGACCCTACGAGCAGTACTTC. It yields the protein CSASKLAGPYEQYF.

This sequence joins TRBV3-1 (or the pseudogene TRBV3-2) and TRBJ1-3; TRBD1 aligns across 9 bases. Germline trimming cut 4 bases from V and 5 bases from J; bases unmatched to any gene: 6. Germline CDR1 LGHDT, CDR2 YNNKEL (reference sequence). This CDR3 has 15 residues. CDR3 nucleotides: TGTGCCAGCAGCCTCGGGACAGGGCTCAGAAACACCATATATTTT. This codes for CASSLGTGLRNTIYF.

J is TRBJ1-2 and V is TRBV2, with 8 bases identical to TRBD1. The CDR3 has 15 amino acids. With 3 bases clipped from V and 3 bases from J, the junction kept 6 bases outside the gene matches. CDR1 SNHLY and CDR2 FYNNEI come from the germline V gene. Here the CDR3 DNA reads TGTGCCAGCAGTGATAGGACAGGGCGGGACTATGGCTACACCTTC. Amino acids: CASSDRTGRDYGYTF.

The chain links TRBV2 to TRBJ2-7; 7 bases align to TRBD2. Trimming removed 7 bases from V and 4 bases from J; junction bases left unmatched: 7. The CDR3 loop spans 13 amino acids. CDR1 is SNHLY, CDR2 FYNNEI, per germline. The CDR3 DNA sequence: TGTGCCAGCACCAGCGGGGCCTTATACGAGCAGTACTTC. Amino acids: CASTSGALYEQYF.

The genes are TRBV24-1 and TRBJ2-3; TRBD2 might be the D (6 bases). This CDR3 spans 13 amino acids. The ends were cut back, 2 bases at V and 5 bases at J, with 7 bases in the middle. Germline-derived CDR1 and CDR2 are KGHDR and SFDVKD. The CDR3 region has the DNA TGTGCCACCAGTGATTGGCGGGGAGATACGCAGTATTTT. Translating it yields CATSDWRGDTQYF.

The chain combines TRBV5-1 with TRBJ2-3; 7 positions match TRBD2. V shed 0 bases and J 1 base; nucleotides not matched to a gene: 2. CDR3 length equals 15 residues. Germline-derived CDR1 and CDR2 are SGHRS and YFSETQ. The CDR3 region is CASSLVSGGTDTQYF. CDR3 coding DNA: TGCGCCAGCAGCTTGGTCAGCGGGGGCACAGATACGCAGTATTTT.

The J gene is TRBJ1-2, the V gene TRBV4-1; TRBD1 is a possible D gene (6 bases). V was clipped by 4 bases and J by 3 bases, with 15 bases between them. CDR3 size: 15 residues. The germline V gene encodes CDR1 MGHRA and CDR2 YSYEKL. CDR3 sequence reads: CASSLIAAGDYGYTF. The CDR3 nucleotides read TGCGCCAGCAGCCTAATTGCGGCAGGGGACTATGGCTACACCTTC.

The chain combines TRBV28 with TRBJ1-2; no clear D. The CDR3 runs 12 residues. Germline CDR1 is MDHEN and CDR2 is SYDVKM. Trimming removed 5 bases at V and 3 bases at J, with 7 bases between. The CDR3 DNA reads TGTGCCAGCAGTCCCCGGGACTATGGCTACACCTTC. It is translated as CASSPRDYGYTF.

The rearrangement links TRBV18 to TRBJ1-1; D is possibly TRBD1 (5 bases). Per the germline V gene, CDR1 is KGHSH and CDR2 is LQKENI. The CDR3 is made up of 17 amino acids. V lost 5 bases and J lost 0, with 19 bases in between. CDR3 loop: CASSNRRGRNMNTEAFF. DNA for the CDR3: TGTGCCAGCTCAAATCGGAGGGGTCGTAATATGAACACTGAAGCTTTCTTT.

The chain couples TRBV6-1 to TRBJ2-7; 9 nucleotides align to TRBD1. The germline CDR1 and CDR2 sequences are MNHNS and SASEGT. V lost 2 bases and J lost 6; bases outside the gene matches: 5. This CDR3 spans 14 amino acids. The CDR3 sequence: CASSESGTGLEQYF. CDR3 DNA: TGTGCCAGCAGTGAAAGCGGGACAGGGCTCGAGCAGTACTTC.

The CDR3 DNA follows: TGTGCCAGCAGCCAAGTTCCAGGGGCCGGCTATGGCTACACCTTC. Translating gives CASSQVPGAGYGYTF. The V and J genes are TRBV14 and TRBJ1-2, with a possible D match to TRBD1 (6 bases). Germline loops: CDR1 SGHDN, CDR2 FVKESK. There are 15 residues in the CDR3. The V end lost 1 base, the J end lost 4 bases, and 13 bases lay between the germline ends.

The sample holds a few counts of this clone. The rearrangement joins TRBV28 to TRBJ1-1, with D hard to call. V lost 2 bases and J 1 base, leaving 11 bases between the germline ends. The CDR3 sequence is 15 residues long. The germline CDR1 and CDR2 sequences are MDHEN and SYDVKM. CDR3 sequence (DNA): TGTGCCAGCAGTTTACCTAATAATTGGAACACTGAAGCTTTCTTT. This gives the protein CASSLPNNWNTEAFF.

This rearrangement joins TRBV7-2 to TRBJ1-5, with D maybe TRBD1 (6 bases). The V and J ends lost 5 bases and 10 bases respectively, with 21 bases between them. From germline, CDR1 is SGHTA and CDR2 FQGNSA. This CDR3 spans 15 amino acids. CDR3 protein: CASSPSAGALGPQHF. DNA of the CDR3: TGTGCCAGCAGCCCCTCCGCAGGGGCCCTCGGACCCCAGCATTTT.

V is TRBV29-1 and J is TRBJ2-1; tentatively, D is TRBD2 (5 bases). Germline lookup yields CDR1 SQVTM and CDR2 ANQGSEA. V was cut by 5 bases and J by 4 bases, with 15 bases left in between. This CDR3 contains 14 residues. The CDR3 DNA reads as TGCAGCGTTCAGCCTAGCCCCACTTACAATGAGCAGTTCTTC. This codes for CSVQPSPTYNEQFF.

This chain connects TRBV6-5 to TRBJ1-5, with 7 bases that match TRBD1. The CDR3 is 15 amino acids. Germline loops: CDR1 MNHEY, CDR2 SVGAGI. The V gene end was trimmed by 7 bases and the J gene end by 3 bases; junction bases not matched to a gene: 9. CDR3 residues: CASTPTGDNNQPQHF. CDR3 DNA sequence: TGTGCCAGCACCCCAACAGGGGACAACAATCAGCCCCAGCATTTT.

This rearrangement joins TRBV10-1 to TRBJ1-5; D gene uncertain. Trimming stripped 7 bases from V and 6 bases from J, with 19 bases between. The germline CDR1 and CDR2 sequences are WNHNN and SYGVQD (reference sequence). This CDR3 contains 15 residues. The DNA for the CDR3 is TGCGCCAGCACGGGGTTCAGGAAAGGGTGTCAGCCCCAGCATTTT. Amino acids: CASTGFRKGCQPQHF.

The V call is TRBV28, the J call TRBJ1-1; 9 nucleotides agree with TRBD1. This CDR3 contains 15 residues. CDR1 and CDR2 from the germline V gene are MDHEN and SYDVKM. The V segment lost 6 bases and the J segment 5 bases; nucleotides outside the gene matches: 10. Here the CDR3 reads CASRTETGGGTEAFF. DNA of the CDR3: TGTGCCAGCAGAACTGAGACAGGGGGAGGGACTGAAGCTTTCTTT.